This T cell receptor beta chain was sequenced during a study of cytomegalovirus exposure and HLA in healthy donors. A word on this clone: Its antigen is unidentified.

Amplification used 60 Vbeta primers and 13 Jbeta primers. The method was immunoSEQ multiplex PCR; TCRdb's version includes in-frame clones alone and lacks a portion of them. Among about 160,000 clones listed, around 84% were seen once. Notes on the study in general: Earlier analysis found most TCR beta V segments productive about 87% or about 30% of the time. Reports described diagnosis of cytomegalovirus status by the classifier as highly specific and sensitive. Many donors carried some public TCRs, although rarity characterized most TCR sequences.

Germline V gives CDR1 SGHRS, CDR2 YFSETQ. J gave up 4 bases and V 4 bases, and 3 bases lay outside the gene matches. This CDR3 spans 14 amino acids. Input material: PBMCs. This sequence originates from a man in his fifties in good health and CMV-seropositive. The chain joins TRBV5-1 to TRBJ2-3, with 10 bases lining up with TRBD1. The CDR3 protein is CASSPGQGADTQYF. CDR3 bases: TGCGCCAGCAGCCCCGGACAGGGGGCAGATACGCAGTATTTT.